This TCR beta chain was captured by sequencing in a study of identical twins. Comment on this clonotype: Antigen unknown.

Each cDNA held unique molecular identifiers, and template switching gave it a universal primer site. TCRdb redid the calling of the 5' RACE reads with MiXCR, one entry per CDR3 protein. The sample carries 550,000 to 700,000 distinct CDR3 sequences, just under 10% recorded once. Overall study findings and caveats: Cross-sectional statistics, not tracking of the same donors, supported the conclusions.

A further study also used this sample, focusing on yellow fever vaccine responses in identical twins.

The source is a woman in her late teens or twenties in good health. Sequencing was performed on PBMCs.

CDR3: CASSDKRGANTGELFF. The CDR3 nucleotides read TGTGCCAGCAGTGATAAACGGGGGGCGAACACCGGGGAGCTGTTTTTT. The genes are TRBV5-4 and TRBJ2-2, with 7 bases matching TRBD2. Germline assignment: CDR1 SGHNT and CDR2 YYREEE (reference sequence). This CDR3 comprises 16 residues. V lost 5 bases to trimming and J lost 0 bases; unmatched junction nucleotides: 7.